Below are 28 T cell receptor beta chains sequenced from a single sample in a study of T-cell memory formation after mild COVID-19. Using its own MiXCR run on the 5' RACE reads, TCRdb lists one record per CDR3 protein. The data show some 450,000 distinct CDR3 sequences, approximately 20% seen once. Sequenced: PBMCs or a T cell subset sorted from them (not recorded which). The receptor set was obtained from an adult woman who had mild COVID-19 (a few samples of this study predate the infection). Cell type and time point are not known.

The genes are TRBV5-1 and TRBJ1-1, with 8 bases identical to TRBD1. The germline CDR1 and CDR2 sequences are SGHRS and YFSETQ. The trim removed 0 bases at V and 8 bases at J, leaving 6 bases unmatched. The CDR3 has 14 residues. CDR3 DNA: TGCGCCAGCAGCTTGGATGACAGGGGCACGGAAGCTTTCTTT. Its translation: CASSLDDRGTEAFF.

The chain couples TRBV3-1 to TRBJ2-1; perhaps TRBD2 as D (7 bases). Germline V gives CDR1 LGHDT, CDR2 YNNKEL (reference sequence). This CDR3 is built from 12 residues. V gave up 1 base and J gave up 15 bases, with 13 bases separating them. The CDR3 loop is CASSQGRGRVFF. The DNA for the CDR3 is TGTGCCAGCAGCCAAGGGCGGGGGCGTGTGTTCTTC.

This clonotype was counted a few times. V usage is TRBV11-2 and J usage is TRBJ2-2; tentatively, D is TRBD2 (6 bases). The CDR3 totals 17 residues. V lost 0 bases and J lost 2, with 13 bases in between. Germline CDR1 reads SGHAT; CDR2 reads FQNNGV. The CDR3 region has the DNA TGTGCCAGCAGCTTAGATCGTACAGGACTAAACACCGGGGAGCTGTTTTTT. Translated, it gives CASSLDRTGLNTGELFF.

This clonotype came up many times. The V call is TRBV4-3, the J call TRBJ2-1; D possibly corresponds to TRBD1 (6 bases). The CDR3 length is 14 residues. Germline V CDR1 and CDR2: LGHNA, YSLEER. V was shortened by 2 bases and J by 7 bases, with 12 bases between the two germline ends. Here the CDR3 DNA reads TGCGCCAGCAGCCAATCGACGAGGGGGAATGAGCAGTTCTTC. Translating it yields CASSQSTRGNEQFF.

This clonotype came up a few times. This chain uses TRBV7-9 with TRBJ1-1, with a possible D match to TRBD1 (5 bases). Germline values: CDR1 SEHNR, CDR2 FQNEAQ (reference sequence). Deletions cut 5 bases from V and 6 bases from J, with 19 bases between. The CDR3 is made up of 15 amino acids. CDR3 residues: CASSTRGREVSEAFF. For the CDR3, the DNA is TGTGCCAGCAGCACCCGCGGCAGGGAGGTTTCTGAAGCTTTCTTT.

The sample holds a few counts of this clonotype. The rearrangement uses TRBV6-1 and TRBJ2-7; 11 bases are shared with TRBD1. Looked up from germline, CDR1 is MNHNS and CDR2 is SASEGT. The length of the CDR3 is 14 residues. The V segment lost 7 bases and the J segment 3 bases; nucleotides outside the gene matches: 5. The CDR3: CASTRDRGIYEQYF. CDR3 bases: TGTGCCAGCACCCGGGACAGGGGGATCTACGAGCAGTACTTC.

CDR3 sequence reads: CASSEGDREQETQYF. The CDR3 nucleotides are TGTGCCAGCAGTGAGGGCGACAGGGAACAAGAGACCCAGTACTTC. This chain uses TRBV25-1 with TRBJ2-5; TRBD1 agrees at 7 bases. Germline trimming cut 3 bases from V and 2 bases from J; bases unmatched to any gene: 6. Per the germline V gene, CDR1 is MGHDK and CDR2 is SYGVNS. The CDR3 contains 15 residues. The whole variable domain, remainder taken from reference TRBV25-1 and TRBJ2-5, is EADIYQTPRYLVIGTGKKITLECSQTMGHDKMYWYQQDPGMELHLIHYSYGVNSTEKGDLSSESTVSRIRTEHFPLTLESARPSHTSQYLCASSEGDREQETQYFGPGTRLLVL.

The rearrangement joins TRBV7-7 to TRBJ2-3; no reliable D call. In germline, CDR1 is SSHAT, CDR2 FNYEAQ (reference sequence). This CDR3 region has 13 residues. The CDR3 nucleotides are TGTGCTAGCTCGGCGGCCCGCACAGATACGCAGTATTTT. Its protein is CASSAARTDTQYF.

There are a few counts of this clonotype. CDR3: CASSIRGGKVEQFF. The CDR3 region has the DNA TGTGCCAGTAGTATCCGGGGAGGTAAGGTCGAGCAGTTCTTC. The chain combines TRBV19 with TRBJ2-1; TRBD2 might be the D (6 bases). Per the germline V gene, CDR1 is LNHDA and CDR2 is SQIVND (reference sequence). V was pared by 3 bases and J by 10 bases, with 16 bases between. This CDR3 is 14 amino acids long.

This chain uses TRBV4-3 with TRBJ2-2, with D tentatively TRBD1 or TRBD2 (6 bases each). V was shortened by 0 bases and J by 3 bases, with 14 bases between the two germline ends. There are 17 residues in the CDR3. The germline gives CDR1 LGHNA, CDR2 YSLEER. The CDR3: CASSQDESGADTGELFF. CDR3 coding DNA: TGCGCCAGCAGCCAAGATGAATCGGGGGCCGACACCGGGGAGCTGTTTTTT.

The chain is built from TRBV7-2 and TRBJ2-1; 14 bases agree with TRBD2. The germline V gene has CDR1 SGHTA and CDR2 FQGNSA. V lost 3 bases, J lost 15 bases, and 7 bases stayed unmatched. The CDR3 sequence is 14 residues long. CDR3 sequence reads: CASSFGLAGGSLFF. The CDR3 region has the DNA TGTGCCAGCAGCTTTGGACTAGCGGGGGGCTCCCTGTTCTTC. Full variable domain (remainder filled in from reference TRBV7-2 and TRBJ2-1): GAGVSQSPSNKVTEKGKDVELRCDPISGHTALYWYRQSLGQGLEFLIYFQGNSAPDKSGLPSDRFSAERTGGSVSTLTIQRTQQEDSAVYLCASSFGLAGGSLFFGPGTRLTVL.

Many counts were recorded for this clonotype. The chain employs TRBV6-5 and TRBJ2-6; D not resolved. Germline V gives CDR1 MNHEY, CDR2 SVGAGI. CDR3 length: 16 amino acids. The V end was cut by 7 bases, the J end by 1 base, with 14 bases between. CDR3 amino acids: CASNQTWISGANVLTF. The CDR3 nucleotides are TGTGCCAGCAATCAGACGTGGATTTCTGGGGCCAACGTCCTGACTTTC.

V gene TRBV15 combines with J gene TRBJ2-7, with 9 bases aligning to TRBD1. CDR1 is LNHNV, CDR2 YYDKDF, per germline (reference sequence). The CDR3 totals 14 residues. With 2 bases clipped from V and 5 bases from J, the junction kept 4 bases outside the gene matches. The DNA for the CDR3 is TGTGCCACCAGCAGAAGGACAGGGGCGAACGAGCAGTACTTC. Encoded protein: CATSRRTGANEQYF.

This clonotype has a single count. The chain combines TRBV19 with TRBJ2-2, with TRBD2 identical over 9 bases. Looked up from germline, CDR1 is LNHDA and CDR2 is SQIVND (reference sequence). The V and J ends lost 9 bases and 7 bases, in that order; junction bases with no gene match: 12. The CDR3 extends over 15 amino acids. CDR3 bases: TGTGCCAGCGGAGTAGCGGGGGTCAGAGGCGGGGAGCTGTTTTTT. Its translation is CASGVAGVRGGELFF.

This chain connects TRBV5-1 to TRBJ2-3, with D possibly matching TRBD1 (6 bases). CDR1 SGHRS and CDR2 YFSETQ come from the germline V gene. The CDR3 consists of 17 residues. Trimming pared 1 base from V and 0 bases from J, leaving 15 bases between. For the CDR3, the DNA is TGCGCCAGCAGCTTGTCGGGACACGTCTCTAGCACAGATACGCAGTATTTT. It encodes CASSLSGHVSSTDTQYF.

This clonotype turned up a few times. This chain links TRBV18 with TRBJ2-7; D gene unclear. From germline, CDR1 is KGHSH and CDR2 LQKENI. Trimming removed 2 bases from V and 0 bases from J, with 8 bases in between. This CDR3 contains 14 residues. CDR3 nucleotide sequence: TGTGCCAGCTCACCAGTAGTCGGCTCCTACGAGCAGTACTTC. This encodes CASSPVVGSYEQYF.

This rearrangement joins TRBV19 to TRBJ1-1; 8 bases fit TRBD1. With V trimmed by 5 bases and J by 7 bases, 6 bases remained unmatched. The CDR3 extends over 13 amino acids. The germline V gene encodes CDR1 LNHDA and CDR2 SQIVND (reference sequence). The CDR3 is CASSLGQGGEAFF. CDR3 bases: TGTGCCAGTAGTTTAGGACAGGGTGGTGAAGCTTTCTTT.

The chain has TRBV5-4 and TRBJ2-1, with 11 bases aligning to TRBD2. The length of the CDR3 is 16 residues. Per germline, CDR1 SGHNT and CDR2 YYREEE (reference sequence). J lost 4 bases, V lost 1 base, and 4 bases had no gene match. CDR3 bases: TGTGCCAGCAGCTTGAAGGGACTAGCGGCATACAATGAGCAGTTCTTC. This translates into CASSLKGLAAYNEQFF.

In this sample, this clonotype turned up a few times. V and J are TRBV11-2 and TRBJ2-1; D remains ambiguous. Germline CDR1 SGHAT, CDR2 FQNNGV. CDR3 length: 12 residues. V gave up 5 bases and J gave up 5 bases, with 7 bases separating them. The CDR3 spells CASSLNHNEQFF. For the CDR3, the DNA is TGTGCCAGCAGCCTGAACCACAATGAGCAGTTCTTC.

In its sample, this clonotype was seen a few times. The V and J genes are TRBV6-1 and TRBJ1-4; D not resolved. Germline CDR1 and CDR2: MNHNS and SASEGT. V was cut by 7 bases and J by 4 bases, with 16 bases left in between. The CDR3 is 15 amino acids. CDR3 region: CASKEIGNLNEKLFF. The CDR3 DNA reads as TGTGCCAGCAAGGAAATAGGGAACCTTAATGAAAAACTGTTTTTT.

This clonotype was seen only a few times. This chain joins TRBV12-3 or TRBV12-4 and TRBJ1-3; D call uncertain. V was clipped by 4 bases and J by 3 bases, with 7 bases between them. This CDR3 region has 13 residues. The CDR3 sequence: CASSSTLGNTIYF. CDR3 bases: TGTGCCAGCAGTTCCACACTTGGAAACACCATATATTTT.

The chain has TRBV14 and TRBJ1-2, with D possibly matching TRBD1 (5 bases). CDR1 SGHDN and CDR2 FVKESK come from the germline V gene. The CDR3 consists of 16 residues. Deletions cut 4 bases from V and 3 bases from J, with 18 bases between. CDR3 amino acids: CASSLLRGETYYGYTF. The DNA of the CDR3 is TGTGCCAGCAGCCTCCTTCGGGGGGAAACCTACTATGGCTACACCTTC.

This clonotype was detected a few times. The gene calls are TRBV12-3 or TRBV12-4 and TRBJ2-1, with TRBD2 matching 7 bases. After removal of 6 bases from V and 0 bases from J, the junction contained 5 bases not matched to a gene. The CDR3 loop spans 15 amino acids. The CDR3 coding sequence is TGTGCCAGCAGACTTGGGGACTACTCCTACAATGAGCAGTTCTTC. Protein: CASRLGDYSYNEQFF.

V is TRBV18 and J is TRBJ2-7; D is possibly TRBD1 or TRBD2 (6 bases each). The CDR3 length is 16 residues. V was shortened by 1 base and J by 2 bases, with 15 bases between the two germline ends. Germline V CDR1 and CDR2: KGHSH, LQKENI. Here the CDR3 DNA reads TGTGCCAGCTCACCACGGGCCGGAGGGGGAACCTACGAGCAGTACTTC. Amino acid sequence: CASSPRAGGGTYEQYF.

This clonotype was counted a few times. The chain combines TRBV12-3 or TRBV12-4 with TRBJ2-7; 9 bases line up with TRBD1. The V and J ends lost 4 bases and 6 bases, in that order; junction bases with no gene match: 4. This CDR3 comprises 13 residues. The CDR3 DNA reads TGTGCCAGCAGTTCGGGACAGGGTGCCGAGCAGTACTTC. As protein: CASSSGQGAEQYF.

V is TRBV5-5 and J is TRBJ2-5, with TRBD1 identical over 9 bases. The germline gives CDR1 SGHKS, CDR2 YYEKEE (reference sequence). The CDR3 has 14 amino acids. With V trimmed by 3 bases and J by 4 bases, 4 bases remained unmatched. Here the CDR3 reads CASSSPGQGETQYF. Written as DNA, the CDR3 is TGTGCCAGCAGCTCTCCGGGACAGGGAGAGACCCAGTACTTC.

This clonotype appeared a few times. DNA for the CDR3: TGTGCCATCAGTGAGTCGGGGGGGCTTGGCAATCAGCCCCAGCATTTT. Its translation is CAISESGGLGNQPQHF. This sequence joins TRBV10-3 and TRBJ1-5; the D gene is possibly TRBD1 (6 bases). This CDR3 is 16 amino acids long. The ends were cut back, 0 bases at V and 2 bases at J, with 11 bases in the middle. Germline V CDR1 and CDR2: ENHRY, SYGVKD.

V and J are TRBV18 and TRBJ1-5; 7 bases agree with TRBD1. This CDR3 spans 14 amino acids. The germline CDR1 and CDR2 sequences are KGHSH and LQKENI. The trim removed 3 bases at V and 4 bases at J, leaving 3 bases unmatched. This CDR3 is CASSPQTGNQPQHF. The CDR3, as DNA: TGTGCCAGCTCACCGCAGACAGGGAATCAGCCCCAGCATTTT. The entire variable domain, with the rest obtained from reference TRBV18 and TRBJ1-5, is as follows: NAGVMQNPRHLVRRRGQEARLRCSPMKGHSHVYWYRQLPEEGLKFMVYLQKENIIDESGMPKERFSAEFPKEGPSILRIQQVVRGDSAAYFCASSPQTGNQPQHFGDGTRLSIL.